These T cell receptor beta chains were read from a single sample in a study of T cell clonotyping in hematopoietic cell transplantation. Clones were sequenced by immunoSEQ multiplex PCR, and TCRdb holds only the in-frame ones, with some missing. Among around 4,000 clones listed, around 93% were seen once. The sample here was PBMCs, taken 30 days after allogeneic stem cell transplant. All receptors derive from a male patient aged 45-60 years who had an allogeneic stem cell transplant from a related donor, so the T cells may come from the graft donor. Some clones in this sample may be carry-over from other donors' samples. Both conserved end residues are part of each CDR3. Each record gives: V gene, clone size, D gene, J gene, CDR3 protein, CDR3 DNA. The D gene is left open where the match is weak. Not all rows give a size; the values are once, few, many and, for expanded clones, a class.

v_gene: TRBV27
abundance: .
d_gene: TRBD1
j_gene: TRBJ1-1
CDR3aa: CASSLMTGQGATEAFF
CDR3nt: TGTGCCAGCAGTTTAATGACAGGGCAAGGGGCCACTGAAGCTTTCTTT

v_gene: TRBV29-1
abundance: .
d_gene: TRBD2
j_gene: TRBJ2-7
CDR3aa: CSVPGLAGEEQYF
CDR3nt: TGCAGCGTACCGGGACTAGCGGGAGAGGAGCAGTACTTC

v_gene: TRBV4-2
abundance: .
d_gene: .
j_gene: TRBJ2-7
CDR3aa: CASSQGGPIREQYF
CDR3nt: TGTGCCAGCAGCCAAGGTGGCCCAATAAGGGAGCAGTACTTC

v_gene: TRBV10-3
abundance: .
d_gene: .
j_gene: TRBJ1-2
CDR3aa: CAISDRWYGYTF
CDR3nt: TGTGCCATCAGTGACAGGTGGTATGGCTACACCTTC

v_gene: TRBV6-4
abundance: .
d_gene: TRBD2
j_gene: TRBJ2-3
CDR3aa: CASSEGLAATDTQYF
CDR3nt: TGTGCCAGCAGTGAGGGACTAGCCGCCACAGATACGCAGTATTTT

v_gene: TRBV10-2
abundance: .
d_gene: TRBD2
j_gene: TRBJ2-3
CDR3aa: CASRLAGGPVDTQYF
CDR3nt: TGCGCCAGCAGGCTAGCGGGAGGGCCAGTCGATACGCAGTATTTT

v_gene: TRBV29-1
abundance: .
d_gene: .
j_gene: TRBJ1-2
CDR3aa: CSVPGSTGYTF
CDR3nt: TGCAGCGTTCCCGGTTCAACTGGCTACACCTTC

v_gene: TRBV16
abundance: once
d_gene: .
j_gene: TRBJ1-1
CDR3aa: CASSPFMESTEAFF
CDR3nt: TGTGCCAGCAGCCCCTTCATGGAGAGCACTGAAGCTTTCTTT

v_gene: TRBV6-6
abundance: once
d_gene: TRBD1
j_gene: TRBJ1-4
CDR3aa: CASRPGQGATNEKLFF
CDR3nt: TGTGCCAGCAGGCCCGGACAGGGGGCAACTAATGAAAAACTGTTTTTT

v_gene: TRBV7-2
abundance: .
d_gene: .
j_gene: TRBJ2-2
CDR3aa: CASSRLGESTGELFF
CDR3nt: TGTGCCAGCAGCCGCTTGGGGGAGAGCACCGGGGAGCTGTTTTTT

v_gene: TRBV4-2
abundance: .
d_gene: .
j_gene: TRBJ1-6
CDR3aa: CASSQNRDNSPLHF
CDR3nt: TGTGCCAGCAGCCAAAACAGGGATAATTCACCCCTCCACTTT

v_gene: TRBV27
abundance: .
d_gene: .
j_gene: TRBJ1-2
CDR3aa: CASSLDRYGYTF
CDR3nt: TGTGCCAGCAGCCTGGACCGCTATGGCTACACCTTC

v_gene: TRBV2
abundance: .
d_gene: .
j_gene: TRBJ1-1
CDR3aa: CASRRGIETEAFF
CDR3nt: TGTGCCAGTCGAAGGGGAATTGAGACTGAAGCTTTCTTT

v_gene: TRBV4-3
abundance: .
d_gene: TRBD1
j_gene: TRBJ1-2
CDR3aa: CASSQDHGTVYGYTF
CDR3nt: TGCGCCAGCAGCCAAGATCACGGGACAGTCTATGGCTACACCTTC

v_gene: TRBV5-6
abundance: .
d_gene: .
j_gene: TRBJ1-2
CDR3aa: CASSLGFGYTF
CDR3nt: TGTGCCAGCAGCTTGGGATTTGGCTACACCTTC

v_gene: TRBV4-1
abundance: .
d_gene: .
j_gene: TRBJ2-2
CDR3aa: CASSQLPGELFF
CDR3nt: TGCGCCAGCAGCCAACTCCCCGGGGAGCTGTTTTTT

v_gene: TRBV30
abundance: .
d_gene: .
j_gene: TRBJ1-1
CDR3aa: CAWTYAQGKAFF
CDR3nt: TGTGCCTGGACCTACGCACAGGGTAAAGCTTTCTTT

v_gene: TRBV11-2
abundance: .
d_gene: .
j_gene: TRBJ2-7
CDR3aa: CASSSPSRTVYEQYF
CDR3nt: TGTGCCAGCAGTTCGCCGTCTCGGACGGTCTACGAGCAGTACTTC

v_gene: TRBV11-1
abundance: few
d_gene: .
j_gene: TRBJ1-2
CDR3aa: CASSWGVNYGYTF
CDR3nt: TGTGCCAGCAGCTGGGGAGTTAACTATGGCTACACCTTC

v_gene: TRBV28
abundance: once
d_gene: .
j_gene: TRBJ2-1
CDR3aa: CASSQGGGLYNEQFF
CDR3nt: TGTGCCAGCAGTCAAGGGGGGGGCCTCTACAATGAGCAGTTCTTC

v_gene: TRBV6-5
abundance: .
d_gene: TRBD1
j_gene: TRBJ1-4
CDR3aa: CASGQGFSPKLFF
CDR3nt: TGTGCCAGCGGACAGGGTTTTTCCCCCAAACTGTTTTTT